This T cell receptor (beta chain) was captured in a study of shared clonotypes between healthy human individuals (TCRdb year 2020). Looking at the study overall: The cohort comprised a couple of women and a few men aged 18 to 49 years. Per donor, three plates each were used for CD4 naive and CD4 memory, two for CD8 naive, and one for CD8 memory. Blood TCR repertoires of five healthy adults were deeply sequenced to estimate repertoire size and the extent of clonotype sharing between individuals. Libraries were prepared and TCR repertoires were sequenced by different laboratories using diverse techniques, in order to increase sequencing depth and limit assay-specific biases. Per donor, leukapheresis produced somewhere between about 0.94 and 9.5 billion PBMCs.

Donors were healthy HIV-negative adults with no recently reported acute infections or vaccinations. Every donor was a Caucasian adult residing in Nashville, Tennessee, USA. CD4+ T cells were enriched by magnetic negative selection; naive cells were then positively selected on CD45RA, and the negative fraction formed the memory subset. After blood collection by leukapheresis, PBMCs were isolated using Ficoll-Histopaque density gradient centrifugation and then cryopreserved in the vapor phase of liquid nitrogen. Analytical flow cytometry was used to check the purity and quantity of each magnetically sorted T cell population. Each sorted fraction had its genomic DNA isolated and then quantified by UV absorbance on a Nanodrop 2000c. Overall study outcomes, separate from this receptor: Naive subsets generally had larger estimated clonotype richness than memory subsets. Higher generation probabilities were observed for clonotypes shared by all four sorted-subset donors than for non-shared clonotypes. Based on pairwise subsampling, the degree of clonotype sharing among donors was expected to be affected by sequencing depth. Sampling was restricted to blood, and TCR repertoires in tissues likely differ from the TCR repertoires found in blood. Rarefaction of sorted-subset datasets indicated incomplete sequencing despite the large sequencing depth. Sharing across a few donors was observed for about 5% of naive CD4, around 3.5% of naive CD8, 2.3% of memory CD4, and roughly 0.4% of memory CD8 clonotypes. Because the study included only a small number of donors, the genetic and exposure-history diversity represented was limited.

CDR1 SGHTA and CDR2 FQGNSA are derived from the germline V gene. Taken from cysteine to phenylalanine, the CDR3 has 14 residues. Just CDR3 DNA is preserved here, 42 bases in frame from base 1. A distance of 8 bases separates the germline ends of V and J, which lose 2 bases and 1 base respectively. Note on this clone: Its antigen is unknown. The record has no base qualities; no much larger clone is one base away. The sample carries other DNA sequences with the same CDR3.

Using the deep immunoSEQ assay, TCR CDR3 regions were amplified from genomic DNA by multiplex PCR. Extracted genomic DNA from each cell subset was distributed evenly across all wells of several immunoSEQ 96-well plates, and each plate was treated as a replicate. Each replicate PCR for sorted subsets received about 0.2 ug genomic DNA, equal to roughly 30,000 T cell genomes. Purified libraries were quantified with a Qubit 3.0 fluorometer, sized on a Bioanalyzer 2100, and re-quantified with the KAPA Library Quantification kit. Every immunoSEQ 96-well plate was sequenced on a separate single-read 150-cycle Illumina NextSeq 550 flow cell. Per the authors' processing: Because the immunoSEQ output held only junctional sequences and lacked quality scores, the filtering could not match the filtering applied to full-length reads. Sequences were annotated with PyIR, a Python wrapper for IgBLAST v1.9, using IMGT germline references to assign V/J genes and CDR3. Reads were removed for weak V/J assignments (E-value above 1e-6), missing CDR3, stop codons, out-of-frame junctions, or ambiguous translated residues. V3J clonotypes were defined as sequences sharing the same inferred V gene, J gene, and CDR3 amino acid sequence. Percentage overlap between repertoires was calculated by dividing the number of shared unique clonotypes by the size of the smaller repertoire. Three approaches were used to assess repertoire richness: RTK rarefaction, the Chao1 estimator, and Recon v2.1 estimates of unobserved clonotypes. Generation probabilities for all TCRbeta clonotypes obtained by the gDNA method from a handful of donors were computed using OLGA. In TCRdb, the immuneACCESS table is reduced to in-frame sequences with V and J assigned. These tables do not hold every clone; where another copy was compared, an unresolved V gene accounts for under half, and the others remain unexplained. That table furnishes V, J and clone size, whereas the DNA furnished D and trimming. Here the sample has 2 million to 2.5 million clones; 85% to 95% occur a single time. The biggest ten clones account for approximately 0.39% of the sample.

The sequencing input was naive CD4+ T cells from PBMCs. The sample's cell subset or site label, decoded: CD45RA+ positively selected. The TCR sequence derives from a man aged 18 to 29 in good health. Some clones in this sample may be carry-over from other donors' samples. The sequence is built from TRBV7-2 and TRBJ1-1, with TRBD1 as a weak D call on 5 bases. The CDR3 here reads CASSLQGGNTEAFF. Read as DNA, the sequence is TGTGCCAGCAGCTTACAGGGCGGGAACACTGAAGCTTTCTTT.